The 25 T cell receptor beta chains below were found in one sample sequenced in a study of cytomegalovirus exposure and HLA in healthy donors. Data came from immunoSEQ multiplex PCR; TCRdb stores just in-frame clones and leaves some out. The sample comprises more than 250,000 clones, 70% to 90% of which are singletons, and 0.65% to 0.85% rests with the top ten. Sequencing was performed on PBMCs. These TCRs come from a woman under 30 in good health and CMV-seronegative.

The count of this clone is one. The chain recombines TRBV19 with TRBJ1-2; the D is unclear. The CDR3 extends over 14 amino acids. Trimming cost V 10 bases and J 6 bases, with 21 bases left between them. CDR1 is LNHDA, CDR2 SQIVND, per germline (reference sequence). In DNA form, the CDR3 reads TGTGCCACCCCCCTGAGGGTGGGTGGAGATGGCTACACCTTC. This encodes CATPLRVGGDGYTF. Supplemented by reference TRBV19 and TRBJ1-2, the full variable domain reads DGGITQSPKYLFRKEGQNVTLSCEQNLNHDAMYWYRQDPGQGLRLIYYSQIVNDFQKGDIAEGYSVSREKKESFPLTVTSAQKNPTAFYLCATPLRVGGDGYTFGSGTRLTVV.

The rearrangement uses TRBV28 and TRBJ2-7; 11 bases fit TRBD2. V trimming: 6 bases; J trimming: 6 bases; junction bases outside the gene matches: 7. CDR3 length equals 14 residues. Germline CDR1 is MDHEN and CDR2 is SYDVKM. The CDR3 bases are TGTGCCAGCAGCTTACTAGCGGGAGTCGGCGAGCAGTACTTC. This encodes CASSLLAGVGEQYF.

This clone was seen just once. The J gene is TRBJ2-7, the V gene TRBV5-1; possible D gene TRBD1, 6 bases. Germline CDR1 reads SGHRS; CDR2 reads YFSETQ. The CDR3 is made up of 15 amino acids. V lost 4 bases and J 1 base, leaving 15 bases between the germline ends. CDR3 DNA: TGCGCCAGCAGCCCGGGACACCTATCATCCTACGAGCAGTACTTC. Its protein product is CASSPGHLSSYEQYF.

In DNA form, the CDR3 reads TGTGCCAGCAGCCTCGGACAGGGAAGGGTGATCGGGGAGCTGTTTTTT. Amino acid sequence: CASSLGQGRVIGELFF. This chain joins TRBV11-3 and TRBJ2-2, with TRBD1 matching 8 bases. After removal of 5 bases from V and 7 bases from J, the junction contained 12 bases not matched to a gene. The germline V gene encodes CDR1 SGHNT and CDR2 YENEEA. The CDR3 has 16 amino acids. Full variable domain (remainder filled in from reference TRBV11-3 and TRBJ2-2): EAGVVQSPRYKIIEKKQPVAFWCNPISGHNTLYWYLQNLGQGPELLIRYENEEAVDDSQLPKDRFSAERLKGVDSTLKIQPAELGDSAVYLCASSLGQGRVIGELFFGEGSRLTVL.

The genes are TRBV27 and TRBJ2-3; 10 nucleotides line up with TRBD2. CDR3 length equals 16 residues. Germline V CDR1 and CDR2: MNHEY, SMNVEV (reference sequence). Losses at the gene ends were 3 bases for V and 2 bases for J; bases not matched to a gene: 5. CDR3: CASSFSGGGDTDTQYF. CDR3 bases: TGTGCCAGCAGTTTCAGCGGGGGGGGAGACACAGATACGCAGTATTTT.

This sequence joins TRBV7-2 and TRBJ1-5; weak D call: TRBD1 (5 bases). Per the germline V gene, CDR1 is SGHTA and CDR2 is FQGNSA. The CDR3 totals 14 residues. Trimming took off 5 bases at V and 5 bases at J, with 13 bases between the two ends. This chain's CDR3 is CASSPGNGYQPQHF. CDR3 DNA sequence: TGTGCCAGCAGCCCAGGGAATGGGTATCAGCCCCAGCATTTT.

The rearrangement links TRBV28 to TRBJ2-7; 10 bases line up with TRBD1. The CDR3 runs 16 residues. The germline CDR1 and CDR2 sequences are MDHEN and SYDVKM. With V trimmed by 2 bases and J by 6 bases, 10 bases remained unmatched. As DNA, the CDR3 is TGTGCCAGCAGTTTACCTTCCGGGACAGGGGCGTCCGAGCAGTACTTC. Its translation: CASSLPSGTGASEQYF.

V is TRBV10-3 and J is TRBJ1-2, with 8 bases that match TRBD1. CDR3 size: 14 residues. The germline CDR1 and CDR2 sequences are ENHRY and SYGVKD. The J segment lost 4 bases and the V segment lost 6 bases, leaving 7 bases of the junction unmatched. The CDR3 is CAIRVTGASYGYTF. The CDR3 nucleotides read TGTGCCATCAGAGTGACAGGGGCTAGCTATGGCTACACCTTC.

V gene TRBV27 combines with J gene TRBJ1-1; a weak D match, TRBD1 (6 bases). Germline assignment: CDR1 MNHEY and CDR2 SMNVEV (reference sequence). The CDR3 runs 14 residues. Trimming cost V 5 bases and J 5 bases, with 15 bases left between them. CDR3 nucleotides: TGTGCCAGCAGTCCATGGACAGAGGGGACTGAAGCTTTCTTT. Translated: CASSPWTEGTEAFF.

This clone turned up a few times. This chain connects TRBV12-5 to TRBJ2-7, with a tentative D call TRBD1 (7 bases). Germline CDR1 reads LGHNT; CDR2 reads FRNRAP. The CDR3 length is 16 residues. The V and J ends lost 0 bases and 2 bases respectively, with 14 bases between them. The CDR3 DNA sequence: TGTGCTAGTGGTTTGGTACGCGGCGGGACAGCCTACGAGCAGTACTTC. This encodes CASGLVRGGTAYEQYF.

The genes are TRBV4-2 and TRBJ2-7, with 12 bases aligning to TRBD1. The germline CDR1 and CDR2 sequences are LGHNA and YNFKEQ. CDR3 length: 19 residues. V dropped 2 bases and J dropped 0; count of bases not matched to a gene: 11. In nucleotides, the CDR3 is TGTGCCAGCAGCCAATACTCAGGGACAGGGGGCCGGGGCTCCTACGAGCAGTACTTC. Its protein is CASSQYSGTGGRGSYEQYF.

This clone was observed a few times. This rearrangement joins TRBV6-6 to TRBJ1-1; the match to TRBD1 covers 7 bases. This CDR3 is 13 amino acids long. Germline values: CDR1 MNHNY, CDR2 SVGAGI (reference sequence). V lost 4 bases to trimming and J lost 7 bases; unmatched junction nucleotides: 6. CDR3 sequence (DNA): TGTGCCAGCAGTTCGTCGGGGGACAGTGAAGCTTTCTTT. It yields the protein CASSSSGDSEAFF.

This sequence joins TRBV6-6 and TRBJ2-7; 7 nucleotides align to TRBD1. The CDR3 is 14 amino acids. V was clipped by 6 bases and J by 3 bases; unmatched bases: 8. Germline V gene lookup returns CDR1 MNHNY and CDR2 SVGAGI (reference sequence). Written as DNA, the CDR3 is TGTGCCAGCAGACGACAGGGAAACGGCTACGAGCAGTACTTC. As protein: CASRRQGNGYEQYF.

With respect to this clone: Other DNA sequences within the sample encode an identical CDR3. V is TRBV5-4 and J is TRBJ2-5; no firm D call. Trimming removed 4 bases at V and 2 bases at J, with 3 bases between. CDR1 SGHNT and CDR2 YYREEE come from the germline V gene (reference sequence). The CDR3 runs 11 residues. CDR3 in amino acids: CASSTQETQYF. CDR3 bases: TGTGCCAGCAGCACACAAGAGACCCAGTACTTC. The variable domain in full, with the rest retrieved from reference TRBV5-4 and TRBJ2-5, is ETGVTQSPTHLIKTRGQQVTLRCSSQSGHNTVSWYQQALGQGPQFIFQYYREEENGRGNFPPRFSGLQFPNYSSELNVNALELDDSALYLCASSTQETQYFGPGTRLLVL.

The rearrangement uses TRBV7-2 and TRBJ2-1; D is unresolved. The germline gives CDR1 SGHTA, CDR2 FQGNSA. The CDR3 extends over 13 amino acids. Trimming shortened V by 5 bases and J by 4 bases, and 9 bases separated the two germline ends. The CDR3 region is CASSREVYNEQFF. The CDR3, as DNA: TGTGCCAGCAGCCGAGAGGTATACAATGAGCAGTTCTTC.

The chain has TRBV6-5 and TRBJ2-1; D is undetermined. Between the trimmed V and J ends, which lost 0 bases and 9 bases, there was a span of 9 bases. This CDR3 has 13 residues. Germline CDR1 MNHEY, CDR2 SVGAGI. CDR3 nucleotide sequence: TGTGCCAGCAGTTACTCCCCCCGAGGTGAGCAGTTCTTC. This gives the protein CASSYSPRGEQFF.

The chain couples TRBV25-1 to TRBJ2-6, with D perhaps TRBD1 (6 bases). This CDR3 is built from 17 residues. Trimming removed 5 bases at V and 0 bases at J, with 14 bases between. In germline, CDR1 is MGHDK, CDR2 SYGVNS. The CDR3 coding sequence is TGTGCCAGCAGTCCACAGACAGGAACCTCTGGGGCCAACGTCCTGACTTTC. It specifies CASSPQTGTSGANVLTF.

The chain employs TRBV19 and TRBJ1-4, with D uncertain. Germline CDR1 reads LNHDA; CDR2 reads SQIVND (reference sequence). This CDR3 is 12 amino acids long. Trimming shortened V by 4 bases and J by 8 bases, and 8 bases separated the two germline ends. CDR3 loop: CASSTLGEKLFF. CDR3 bases: TGTGCCAGTAGTACCCTCGGGGAAAAACTGTTTTTT.

This clone turned up a few times. This chain joins TRBV29-1 and TRBJ1-5; D not resolved. This CDR3 spans 13 amino acids. Between the trimmed V and J ends, which lost 2 bases and 3 bases, there was a span of 8 bases. Germline V gene lookup returns CDR1 SQVTM and CDR2 ANQGSEA. Written as DNA, the CDR3 is TGCAGCGTTGAATTGGCAGACAATCAGCCCCAGCATTTT. Translating gives CSVELADNQPQHF.

The rearrangement uses TRBV11-3 and TRBJ2-2; a weak D match, TRBD2 (6 bases). The CDR3 has 13 amino acids. Between the trimmed V and J ends, which lost 1 base and 8 bases, there was a span of 8 bases. Per germline, CDR1 SGHNT and CDR2 YENEEA. The CDR3 region has the DNA TGTGCCAGCAGCTTAGGGGGACTTGGGGAGCTGTTTTTT. Translation gives CASSLGGLGELFF.

CDR3: CASSLTSAQGGYTQYF. The CDR3 region has the DNA TGTGCCAGCAGTTTAACTAGCGCCCAAGGGGGATATACGCAGTATTTT. The V call is TRBV28, the J call TRBJ2-3; a possible D gene is TRBD2 (7 bases). The germline V and J ends were trimmed by 2 bases and 7 bases, with 19 bases remaining between them. There are 16 residues in the CDR3. CDR1 is MDHEN and CDR2 is SYDVKM in the germline V gene.

This chain links TRBV7-9 with TRBJ2-1; possibly TRBD1 for D (6 bases). Trimming removed 5 bases from V and 3 bases from J, with 14 bases in between. The V gene's germline CDR1 is SEHNR and CDR2 FQNEAQ (reference sequence). This CDR3 contains 15 residues. In nucleotides, the CDR3 is TGTGCCAGCAGCGGTCTTGGACAGAACTACAATGAGCAGTTCTTC. Translating gives CASSGLGQNYNEQFF.

This clone appeared once. V gene TRBV6-1 combines with J gene TRBJ1-2; no clear D gene. This CDR3 region has 15 residues. CDR1 MNHNS and CDR2 SASEGT come from the germline V gene. V dropped 2 bases and J dropped 4 bases, with 14 bases sitting between them. The CDR3 loop is CASSETLSFTYGYTF. The CDR3 DNA reads TGTGCCAGCAGTGAAACTCTGAGTTTCACCTATGGCTACACCTTC.

This clone was seen more than once but under ten times. This chain uses TRBV7-2 with TRBJ2-7; D is ambiguous. The germline V gene has CDR1 SGHTA and CDR2 FQGNSA. The CDR3 sequence is 15 residues long. V lost 2 bases to trimming and J lost 1 base, with 12 bases between them. The CDR3 sequence: CASSLRRIASYEQYF. CDR3 nucleotides: TGTGCCAGCAGCTTAAGGCGGATAGCTTCCTACGAGCAGTACTTC.

The gene calls are TRBV5-1 and TRBJ2-1; possible D gene TRBD2, 6 bases. The length of the CDR3 is 15 residues. V dropped 4 bases and J dropped 2 bases, with 13 bases sitting between them. Germline lookup yields CDR1 SGHRS and CDR2 YFSETQ. The CDR3 DNA sequence: TGCGCCAGCAGCATAGGAGGGGATACCTACAATGAGCAGTTCTTC. As protein: CASSIGGDTYNEQFF.